Listed below are T cell receptor beta chains from one sample, sequenced in a study of human T cells and chemical hapten exposure. MiXCR, applied by TCRdb to the 5' RACE reads, yields one record per CDR3 protein. The repertoire holds 120,000 to 150,000 distinct CDR3 sequences, over 3.5% seen once, with over 1.2% in the top ten. The receptor source for this set is a female donor in good health. The CDR3 runs from the conserved cysteine through the conserved F or W. The D gene is left open where the match is weak. Clone sizes are given selectively: once, few, many, or a class where the clone is expanded.

d_call	clone_size	v_call	j_call	cdr3_nt	cdr3_aa
.	few	TRBV19	TRBJ2-5	TGTGCCAGTAGTGGTACAGGGACCCAGTACTTC	CASSGTGTQYF
.	many	TRBV12-3/TRBV12-4	TRBJ1-1	TGTGCCAGCAGTTATTGGGTGGGGGACACTGAAGCTTTCTTT	CASSYWVGDTEAFF
.	few	TRBV11-2	TRBJ1-1	TGTGCCAGCAGCTTAGTTTTTCGGAGGAACACTGAAGCTTTCTTT	CASSLVFRRNTEAFF
.	many	TRBV5-1	TRBJ2-5	TGCGCCAGCAGGGGAAGCGGGTTTCCAGAGACCCAGTACTTC	CASRGSGFPETQYF
TRBD1	few	TRBV7-9	TRBJ2-7	TGTGCCAGCAGCTTCCCGGGACAGGGTAGCAGGGAGCAGTACTTC	CASSFPGQGSREQYF
TRBD1	many	TRBV3-1	TRBJ2-3	TGTGCCAGCAGCCAAGATATCGGGACAGCTAAGGGTACGCAGTATTTT	CASSQDIGTAKGTQYF
TRBD2	many	TRBV4-2	TRBJ2-1	TGTGCCAGCAGCCAAGCGGGCGGGGGAAGTGAGCAGTTCTTC	CASSQAGGGSEQFF
.	many	TRBV5-5	TRBJ2-5	TGTGCCAGCAGCTGGGCAGGCGGATCGGAGACCCAGTACTTC	CASSWAGGSETQYF
TRBD1	many	TRBV13	TRBJ2-5	TGTGCCAGCAGCGTCAGGACAGGGGCCTTAGATGGAGAGACCCAGTACTTC	CASSVRTGALDGETQYF
.	many	TRBV11-1	TRBJ2-3	TGTGCCAGCAGCTTAGCGGGGGCTATGACAGATACGCAGTATTTT	CASSLAGAMTDTQYF
.	many	TRBV29-1	TRBJ1-1	TGCAGCGTGTATGGGGGGCGAGGAAGGGATGAAGCTTTCTTT	CSVYGGRGRDEAFF
.	many	TRBV5-1	TRBJ2-2	TGCGCCAGCAGCTTGGCTTCCGGGGCCGGGGAGCTGTTTTTT	CASSLASGAGELFF
TRBD1	medium-sized	TRBV7-2	TRBJ2-4	TGTGCCAGCAGCCCAGGGGGCTCCAAAAACATTCAGTACTTC	CASSPGGSKNIQYF
.	many	TRBV7-9	TRBJ1-4	TGTGCCAGCAGCTTAGCAGGAAAGGGGCGGAATGAAAAACTGTTTTTT	CASSLAGKGRNEKLFF
.	many	TRBV12-3/TRBV12-4	TRBJ1-4	TGTGCCAGCAGTTTACAATCGGCAGGGAGTGAAAAACTGTTTTTT	CASSLQSAGSEKLFF
.	many	TRBV7-8	TRBJ2-5	TGTGCCAGCAGCTTAGGGTGGGCGGGGAATCGACAAGAGACCCAGTACTTC	CASSLGWAGNRQETQYF
.	many	TRBV30	TRBJ2-7	TGTGCCTGGAGTGTACAAAGCACCCAGTACTTC	CAWSVQSTQYF
TRBD1	many	TRBV12-3/TRBV12-4	TRBJ1-5	TGTGCCAGCAGTTTTGTGGGTGGACAGGGCAATCAGCCCCAGCATTTT	CASSFVGGQGNQPQHF
TRBD2	many	TRBV6-1	TRBJ2-3	TGTGCCAGCAGTCCCCGGGGAGGGATGGCGGGAGATACGCAGTATTTT	CASSPRGGMAGDTQYF
.	few	TRBV7-2	TRBJ2-3	TGTGCCAGCAGCTTGAAGCGGCAGGCAGATACGCAGTATTTT	CASSLKRQADTQYF
.	many	TRBV6-5	TRBJ1-1	TGTGCCAGCAGTACTGGGATCCCGAACACTGAAGCTTTCTTT	CASSTGIPNTEAFF
.	many	TRBV29-1	TRBJ1-4	TGCAGCGTTGAAGTAGGGGCAGGGGAAGATGAAAAACTGTTTTTT	CSVEVGAGEDEKLFF
.	many	TRBV5-1	TRBJ2-3	TGCGCCAGCAGCTTGGTTTTCCCAGGGGAAGATACGCAGTATTTT	CASSLVFPGEDTQYF
.	many	TRBV5-1	TRBJ2-3	TGCGCCAGCTCGGTGGCGGGGAACACAGATACGCAGTATTTT	CASSVAGNTDTQYF
.	many	TRBV5-5	TRBJ1-5	TGTGCCAGCAGCCCGACTCCTCAGGGAGGCAATCAGCCCCAGCATTTT	CASSPTPQGGNQPQHF
TRBD1	many	TRBV12-3/TRBV12-4	TRBJ1-5	TGTGCCAGCAGTTTACTGACAGGGGAGCCCCAGCATTTT	CASSLLTGEPQHF
TRBD1	.	TRBV6-5	TRBJ1-4	TGTGCCAGCAGACCGGGACAGGGCCTCGGTGAAAAACTGTTTTTT	CASRPGQGLGEKLFF
.	many	TRBV20-1	TRBJ1-6	TGCAGTGCTAGAGTGGCAGGGGACTCACCCCTCCACTTT	CSARVAGDSPLHF
TRBD2	many	TRBV11-1	TRBJ2-7	TGTGCCAGCAGCTTAGCTAGCGGGGACGAGCAGTACTTC	CASSLASGDEQYF
TRBD2	.	TRBV4-2	TRBJ2-7	TGTGCCAGCAGCCAAGATAGAGGCGGGGGTTCCTACGAGCAGTACTTC	CASSQDRGGGSYEQYF
.	many	TRBV5-6	TRBJ2-1	TGTGCCAGCAGCTCGGACAATGAGCAGTTCTTC	CASSSDNEQFF
.	.	TRBV20-1	TRBJ2-5	TGCAGTGCTAGAGGTCGAGAGACCCAGTACTTC	CSARGRETQYF
.	many	TRBV19	TRBJ1-2	TGTGCCAGTAGTATGGGGGGGGACCGCACTTCTAACTATGGCTACACCTTC	CASSMGGDRTSNYGYTF
TRBD2	many	TRBV10-3	TRBJ2-3	TGTGCCATCAGGAAAACTAGCGGGGGGCGCCGCGGTCGTACAGATACGCAGTATTTT	CAIRKTSGGRRGRTDTQYF
.	many	TRBV7-8	TRBJ2-7	TGTGCCAGCAGCCCCACCGGACAGTCCTACGAGCAGTACTTC	CASSPTGQSYEQYF
.	.	TRBV20-1	TRBJ2-1	TGCAGTGCATCTTGGGCGGGCAATGAGCAGTTCTTC	CSASWAGNEQFF
.	.	TRBV12-3/TRBV12-4	TRBJ2-1	TGTGCCAGCAGTTTCCCAGGGATTGAGCAGTTCTTC	CASSFPGIEQFF
TRBD1	many	TRBV20-1	TRBJ1-1	TGCAGTGCGAGAGGGACAGTGAACACTGAAGCTTTCTTT	CSARGTVNTEAFF
TRBD2	.	TRBV20-1	TRBJ2-3	TGCAGTGCTAGAGATGGCCAGCGGGGGTATACGCAGTATTTT	CSARDGQRGYTQYF
.	many	TRBV12-3/TRBV12-4	TRBJ1-1	TGTGCCAGCAACAGGGAAGATGGGAACACTGAAGCTTTCTTT	CASNREDGNTEAFF
TRBD1	many	TRBV9	TRBJ2-3	TGTGCCAGCAGCGGAACAGGGGGTCGAACAGATACGCAGTATTTT	CASSGTGGRTDTQYF
.	few	TRBV4-1	TRBJ1-1	TGCGCCAGCAGCCAAGCCGGCGCTGAAGCTTTCTTT	CASSQAGAEAFF
.	many	TRBV7-2	TRBJ1-6	TGTGCCAGCAGCTTAGTGTCGCGAGTTGGACCCCTCCACTTT	CASSLVSRVGPLHF
TRBD1	many	TRBV20-1	TRBJ1-5	TGCAGTGCTAGCCCGTCCCAGGGGGATCAGCCCCAGCATTTT	CSASPSQGDQPQHF
.	few	TRBV5-1	TRBJ1-2	TGCGCCAGCGGTCCACCATACGGGAGCATACTTGGCTACACCTTC	CASGPPYGSILGYTF
.	.	TRBV7-9	TRBJ1-2	TGTGCCAGCAGCTTAGTGGAGACAGGACATTCAAACTATGGCTACACCTTC	CASSLVETGHSNYGYTF
TRBD2	many	TRBV6-6	TRBJ2-7	TGTGCCAGCAGTTACGCCCAGGGGCGGGGGGTCCACGAGCAGTACTTC	CASSYAQGRGVHEQYF
.	many	TRBV2	TRBJ1-2	TGTGCCAGCAGTGATAATTGGAGGCAGGGTAATGGCTACACCTTC	CASSDNWRQGNGYTF
TRBD1	many	TRBV12-3/TRBV12-4	TRBJ2-3	TGTGCCAGCAGTCCCTTCCCGACATCGACAGGGAAAGATGGCACAGATACGCAGTATTTT	CASSPFPTSTGKDGTDTQYF